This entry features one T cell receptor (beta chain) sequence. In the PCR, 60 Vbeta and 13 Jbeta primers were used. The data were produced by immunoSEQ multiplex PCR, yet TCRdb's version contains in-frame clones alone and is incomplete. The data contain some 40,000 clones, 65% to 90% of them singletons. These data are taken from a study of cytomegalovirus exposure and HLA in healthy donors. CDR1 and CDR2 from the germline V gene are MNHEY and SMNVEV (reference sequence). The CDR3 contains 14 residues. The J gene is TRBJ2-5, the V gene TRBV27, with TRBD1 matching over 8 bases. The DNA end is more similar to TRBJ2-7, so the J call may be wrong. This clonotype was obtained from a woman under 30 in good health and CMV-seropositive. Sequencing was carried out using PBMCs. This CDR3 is CASRTTGQAYEQYF. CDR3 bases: TGTGCCAGCAGGACCACGGGACAGGCCTACGAGCAGTACTTC.